These 31 T cell receptor beta chains came from one sample sequenced in a study of Ad26.COV2.S vaccination and SARS-CoV-2 variants. The table came from immunoSEQ multiplex PCR; TCRdb's copy has only in-frame clones and leaves some out. The data show 100,000 or so clones, 60% to 85% seen once. The sequences come from peripheral blood, collected after recovery from COVID-19. These receptor sequences come from a human donor who had recovered from COVID-19.

This clone was recorded a few times. The J gene is TRBJ1-6, the V gene TRBV6-1; TRBD1 matches 7 bases. The CDR3 totals 13 residues. Germline CDR1 is MNHNS and CDR2 is SASEGT. V shed 2 bases and J 9 bases; nucleotides not matched to a gene: 1. CDR3 nucleotides: TGTGCCAGCAGTGAACAGGGGGTTTCACCCCTCCACTTT. Protein sequence: CASSEQGVSPLHF.

The V and J genes are TRBV6-5 and TRBJ2-2; possibly TRBD1 for D (6 bases). The CDR3 consists of 15 residues. V lost 4 bases to trimming and J lost 2 bases, with 11 bases between them. The germline V gene encodes CDR1 MNHEY and CDR2 SVGAGI. The DNA for the CDR3 is TGTGCCAGCAGTTCTGGGACACAAAACACCGGGGAGCTGTTTTTT. Protein product: CASSSGTQNTGELFF.

The chain links TRBV5-4 to TRBJ2-5; D may be TRBD1 or TRBD2 (6 bases each). Germline CDR1 and CDR2: SGHNT and YYREEE (reference sequence). This CDR3 contains 13 residues. V was clipped by 3 bases and J by 4 bases, with 10 bases between them. CDR3 loop: CASSWGAGETQYF. The DNA for the CDR3 is TGTGCCAGCAGCTGGGGGGCCGGAGAGACCCAGTACTTC. The complete variable domain, with remaining parts taken from reference TRBV5-4 and TRBJ2-5, reads ETGVTQSPTHLIKTRGQQVTLRCSSQSGHNTVSWYQQALGQGPQFIFQYYREEENGRGNFPPRFSGLQFPNYSSELNVNALELDDSALYLCASSWGAGETQYFGPGTRLLVL.

This clone appeared a single time. The junction shows a germline mismatch at one end, possibly a read error. The chain carries TRBV6-5 and TRBJ2-5, with TRBD1 matching 9 bases. The CDR3 contains 16 residues. Germline V gives CDR1 MNHEY, CDR2 SVGAGI. DNA for the CDR3: TGTGCCAGCAGTAACTCCGGGACAGGGCCCCAAGAGACCCAGTACTTC. Translation gives CASSNSGTGPQETQYF.

Only one count was recorded for this clone. The CDR3 spells CASSYRLKRGGTDTQYF. DNA of the CDR3: TGTGCCAGCAGTTACCGTCTAAAGCGGGGTGGCACAGATACGCAGTATTTT. The rearrangement joins TRBV6-2 or TRBV6-3 to TRBJ2-3; 7 bases line up with TRBD2. CDR3 length: 17 amino acids. The germline CDR1 and CDR2 sequences are MNHEY and SVGEGT. V lost 2 bases and J lost 1; bases outside the gene matches: 9.

This chain joins TRBV5-1 and TRBJ2-5; D is uncertain. Germline CDR1 SGHRS, CDR2 YFSETQ. The CDR3 spans 13 residues. The V end was cut by 0 bases, the J end by 5 bases, with 8 bases between. CDR3 nucleotide sequence: TGCGCCAGCAGCTTGGCCAGCTCTGAGACCCAGTACTTC. Amino acids: CASSLASSETQYF.

The chain links TRBV6-2 or TRBV6-3 to TRBJ1-2; TRBD1 matches 8 bases. The junction had 5 bases not matched to a gene; V was cut back by 2 bases and J by 3 bases. This CDR3 has 15 residues. Per germline, CDR1 MNHEY and CDR2 SVGEGT. The CDR3 nucleotides read TGTGCCAGCAGTTACGAAGCAGGGGGCGACTATGGCTACACCTTC. Its protein product is CASSYEAGGDYGYTF.

The count of this clone is one. CDR3 nucleotides: TGTGCCAGCAGTTTTTTAGATACGCAGTATTTT. This translates into CASSFLDTQYF. The chain has TRBV27 and TRBJ2-3, with D hard to call. Germline CDR1 and CDR2: MNHEY and SMNVEV (reference sequence). This CDR3 region has 11 residues. The V and J ends lost 3 bases and 5 bases respectively, with 3 bases between them.

The chain joins TRBV3-1 (or the pseudogene TRBV3-2) to TRBJ1-1; D remains ambiguous. The CDR3 runs 13 residues. Germline V CDR1 and CDR2: LGHDT, YNNKEL (reference sequence). V was clipped by 1 base and J by 4 bases, with 7 bases between them. CDR3 region: CASSQGIVTEAFF. CDR3 bases: TGTGCCAGCAGCCAAGGAATTGTCACTGAAGCTTTCTTT.

This chain links TRBV6-5 with TRBJ1-2; no firm D call. There are 12 residues in the CDR3. V lost 8 bases and J 8 bases, leaving 15 bases between the germline ends. Per germline, CDR1 MNHEY and CDR2 SVGAGI. The CDR3 loop is CASDPVVEGYTF. The CDR3 DNA sequence: TGTGCCAGCGACCCCGTCGTGGAAGGCTACACCTTC.

V is TRBV6-2 or TRBV6-3 and J is TRBJ1-4; D is ambiguous. The CDR3 loop spans 12 amino acids. V was shortened by 4 bases and J by 8 bases, with 8 bases between the two germline ends. Germline CDR1 is MNHEY and CDR2 is SVGEGT. CDR3 residues: CASSFVGEKLFF. CDR3 nucleotide sequence: TGTGCCAGCAGTTTTGTTGGAGAAAAACTGTTTTTT.

This sequence joins TRBV10-2 and TRBJ1-5, with D perhaps matching TRBD1 (5 bases). From germline, CDR1 is WSHSY and CDR2 SAAADI. Trimming removed 2 bases at V and 7 bases at J, with 9 bases between. The CDR3 runs 13 residues. In nucleotides, the CDR3 is TGCGCCAGCAGTGAGGACAGTTGGCAGCCCCAGCATTTT. It codes for CASSEDSWQPQHF.

A few counts support this clone. The rearrangement joins TRBV6-5 to TRBJ1-2; 7 positions agree with TRBD1. The junction had 16 bases not matched to a gene; V was cut back by 8 bases and J by 7 bases. Germline V gene data show CDR1 as MNHEY and CDR2 as SVGAGI. The CDR3 sequence is 15 residues long. The CDR3 sequence: CASVYPRQGVGGYTF. CDR3 nucleotide sequence: TGTGCCAGCGTCTACCCTCGACAGGGCGTAGGTGGCTACACCTTC.

CDR3 nucleotide sequence: TGTGCCAGCAGCTTAGGACAGGGGTCCTCCGGGGAGCTGTTTTTT. Its translation is CASSLGQGSSGELFF. The genes are TRBV13 and TRBJ2-2, with 7 bases identical to TRBD1. CDR1 and CDR2 (germline): PRHDT, FYEKMQ (reference sequence). CDR3 size: 15 residues. V trimming: 0 bases; J trimming: 6 bases; junction bases outside the gene matches: 4.

This chain joins TRBV28 and TRBJ2-5, with TRBD1 matching 7 bases. This CDR3 spans 15 amino acids. The V gene end was trimmed by 3 bases and the J gene end by 4 bases; junction bases not matched to a gene: 8. Germline V lookup: CDR1 MDHEN, CDR2 SYDVKM. The CDR3 sequence is CASSLEQGTGETQYF. As DNA, the CDR3 is TGTGCCAGCAGTTTGGAACAGGGGACGGGAGAGACCCAGTACTTC. Together with reference TRBV28 and TRBJ2-5, the CDR3 gives the full variable domain: DVKVTQSSRYLVKRTGEKVFLECVQDMDHENMFWYRQDPGLGLRLIYFSYDVKMKEKGDIPEGYSVSREKKERFSLILESASTNQTSMYLCASSLEQGTGETQYFGPGTRLLVL.

The chain has TRBV5-1 and TRBJ1-1, with D perhaps TRBD1 (5 bases). CDR1 SGHRS and CDR2 YFSETQ come from the germline V gene. This CDR3 is 15 amino acids long. V lost 4 bases and J lost 7, with 20 bases in between. DNA for the CDR3: TGCGCCAGCAGCGACGTCCTAGGACCGGGGGTTGAAGCTTTCTTT. Translated: CASSDVLGPGVEAFF.

In DNA form, the CDR3 reads TGCGCCAGCAGTAGCTCGGGGGGACTCAATGAGCAGTTCTTC. Translating it yields CASSSSGGLNEQFF. The chain employs TRBV10-1 and TRBJ2-1, with 7 positions matching TRBD2. Germline CDR1 is WNHNN and CDR2 is SYGVQD (reference sequence). V shed 5 bases and J 6 bases; nucleotides not matched to a gene: 7. The CDR3 loop spans 14 amino acids.

This clone appeared once. The genes are TRBV6-2 or TRBV6-3 and TRBJ2-7; D is possibly TRBD1 or TRBD2 (6 bases each). CDR3 length: 16 residues. V gave up 5 bases and J gave up 0 bases, with 17 bases separating them. Looked up from germline, CDR1 is MNHEY and CDR2 is SVGEGT. CDR3 bases: TGTGCCAGCAGTCGTCGGTCGGGGGCCCCCTCCTACGAGCAGTACTTC. Translated, it gives CASSRRSGAPSYEQYF.

This chain links TRBV7-2 with TRBJ2-2; D is possibly TRBD1 (5 bases). Germline loops: CDR1 SGHTA, CDR2 FQGNSA. V dropped 1 base and J dropped 5 bases, with 11 bases sitting between them. CDR3 size: 15 residues. The CDR3: CASSLVQGSTGELFF. CDR3 in DNA: TGTGCCAGCAGCTTAGTTCAGGGATCAACCGGGGAGCTGTTTTTT.

The V gene is TRBV19, the J gene TRBJ2-2; perhaps TRBD1 as D (6 bases). V lost 3 bases and J lost 12, with 14 bases in between. The germline CDR1 and CDR2 sequences are LNHDA and SQIVND (reference sequence). This CDR3 contains 13 residues. The CDR3, as DNA: TGTGCCAGTAGTATCGGGACATTCCAAAAGCTGTTTTTT. Translation: CASSIGTFQKLFF. Filled out from reference TRBV19 and TRBJ2-2, the complete variable domain reads DGGITQSPKYLFRKEGQNVTLSCEQNLNHDAMYWYRQDPGQGLRLIYYSQIVNDFQKGDIAEGYSVSREKKESFPLTVTSAQKNPTAFYLCASSIGTFQKLFFGEGSRLTVL.

The chain links TRBV28 to TRBJ2-2, with D perhaps matching TRBD1 (5 bases). The V end was cut by 6 bases, the J end by 5 bases, with 10 bases between. The germline gives CDR1 MDHEN, CDR2 SYDVKM. The length of the CDR3 is 13 residues. CDR3 coding DNA: TGTGCCAGCAGCCAAGACAGTACCGGGGAGCTGTTTTTT. It translates to CASSQDSTGELFF.

V and J are TRBV6-6 and TRBJ2-2; D call uncertain. Germline CDR1 MNHNY, CDR2 SVGAGI (reference sequence). This CDR3 has 15 residues. V shed 6 bases and J shed 3 bases, with 14 bases lying between them. This chain's CDR3 is CASRNPASDTGELFF. Here the CDR3 DNA reads TGTGCCAGCAGGAACCCCGCCAGCGACACCGGGGAGCTGTTTTTT.

The genes are TRBV5-1 and TRBJ2-7; D gene uncertain. Germline V gives CDR1 SGHRS, CDR2 YFSETQ. CDR3 length equals 13 residues. Deletions cut 2 bases from V and 2 bases from J, with 8 bases between. The CDR3 protein is CASSFLPTYEQYF. In DNA, the CDR3 is TGCGCCAGCAGCTTCTTACCAACCTACGAGCAGTACTTC.

This clone was observed a handful of times. V is TRBV2 and J is TRBJ1-4; D unresolved. The CDR3 spans 15 residues. V lost 5 bases, J lost 0 bases, and 10 bases lay in between. The germline V gene has CDR1 SNHLY and CDR2 FYNNEI. The DNA of the CDR3 is TGTGCCAGCAGTTCCGAGGGTGCAACTAATGAAAAACTGTTTTTT. It is translated as CASSSEGATNEKLFF.

J is TRBJ1-2 and V is TRBV28; D possibly corresponds to TRBD1 (5 bases). V lost 4 bases and J lost 2, with 11 bases in between. Germline values: CDR1 MDHEN, CDR2 SYDVKM. The CDR3 covers 14 residues. CDR3 in amino acids: CASSWGRPNYGYTF. Here the CDR3 DNA reads TGTGCCAGCAGTTGGGGCAGGCCCAACTATGGCTACACCTTC.

The V gene is TRBV28, the J gene TRBJ2-7; D is unresolved. With 2 bases removed from V and 6 bases from J, the gap between germline ends came to 8 bases. Germline CDR1 is MDHEN and CDR2 is SYDVKM. The CDR3 spans 12 residues. The CDR3: CASSLDVGEQYF. The CDR3 region has the DNA TGTGCCAGCAGTTTAGACGTAGGCGAGCAGTACTTC.

The chain combines TRBV6-1 with TRBJ1-2; D gene uncertain. Germline V gene data show CDR1 as MNHNS and CDR2 as SASEGT. CDR3 length equals 15 residues. Trimming cost V 1 base and J 2 bases, with 11 bases left between them. As DNA, the CDR3 is TGTGCCAGCAGTGAAGGTCGGAACCGGAACTATGGCTACACCTTC. It specifies CASSEGRNRNYGYTF.

The chain uses TRBV7-7 and TRBJ2-1; 13 positions match TRBD2. With V trimmed by 1 base and J by 5 bases, 5 bases remained unmatched. Germline V CDR1 and CDR2: SSHAT, FNYEAQ (reference sequence). The CDR3 spans 17 residues. The CDR3 is CASSLEVGLAGDNEQFF. In DNA, the CDR3 is TGTGCCAGCAGCTTAGAAGTAGGACTAGCGGGGGACAATGAGCAGTTCTTC.

The chain combines TRBV11-2 with TRBJ2-5; D might be TRBD2 (6 bases). The CDR3 loop spans 15 amino acids. Germline CDR1 reads SGHAT; CDR2 reads FQNNGV. The germline V and J ends were trimmed by 0 bases and 4 bases, with 12 bases remaining between them. CDR3 sequence: CASSLENGLLETQYF. In nucleotides, the CDR3 is TGTGCCAGCAGCTTAGAGAACGGACTACTAGAGACCCAGTACTTC.

This rearrangement joins TRBV7-3 to TRBJ2-2; weak D call: TRBD2 (7 bases). The V gene's germline CDR1 is SGHTA and CDR2 FQGTGA. The length of the CDR3 is 17 residues. V lost 4 bases and J lost 3, with 18 bases in between. The CDR3 spells CASSSGAGGLYTGELFF. The CDR3, as DNA: TGTGCCAGCAGCTCAGGTGCCGGGGGGCTGTACACCGGGGAGCTGTTTTTT. The full variable domain, in which reference TRBV7-3 and TRBJ2-2 provide the parts outside the CDR3, is GAGVSQTPSNKVTEKGKYVELRCDPISGHTALYWYRQSLGQGPEFLIYFQGTGAADDSGLPNDRFFAVRPEGSVSTLKIQRTERGDSAVYLCASSSGAGGLYTGELFFGEGSRLTVL.

The chain is built from TRBV5-6 and TRBJ2-2; TRBD1 or TRBD2 may be the D gene (5 bases each). Trimming cost V 3 bases and J 4 bases, with 7 bases left between them. Germline V CDR1 and CDR2: SGHDT, YYEEEE. The CDR3 has 13 amino acids. In DNA form, the CDR3 reads TGTGCCAGCAGCTGGGGACCCACCGGGGAGCTGTTTTTT. It encodes CASSWGPTGELFF.